This TCR beta chain stems from a study of T-cell reconstitution after alpha-beta-depleted transplantation in children. Study-level results: Reportedly, alpha-beta T cells present about two months post-transplant originated from several hundred expanded clones of graft origin.

Worth noting for this clonotype: Its specificity is unknown.

During its preparation, the TCRbeta library received unique molecular identifiers. TCRdb re-derived calls from the PCR reads in MiXCR, one entry per CDR3 protein. The table has approximately 80,000 distinct CDR3 sequences, 13% to 15% seen once. This CDR3 is built from 13 residues. The V end was cut by 6 bases, the J end by 3 bases, with 11 bases between. Germline V gene data show CDR1 as ENHRY and CDR2 as SYGVKD. The clonotype comes from a male patient between 2 and 15 years old who had a stem cell transplant for acute lymphoblastic leukemia, so the T cells may come from the graft donor. Specimen: PBMCs, mostly from graft donor cells, collected 180 days after TCRalphabeta/CD19-depleted stem cell transplant. This sequence joins TRBV10-3 and TRBJ2-5; D may be TRBD1 or TRBD2 (5 bases each). CDR3 amino acids: CAIRGDLKETQYF. The CDR3 DNA reads as TGTGCCATCAGGGGGGACCTCAAAGAGACCCAGTACTTC.